This T cell receptor beta chain was identified during a study of cytomegalovirus exposure and HLA in healthy donors. The assay was immunoSEQ multiplex PCR, and TCRdb's table has in-frame clones only and misses some. The table includes tens of thousands of clones, 85% detected once. Germline assignment: CDR1 MDHEN and CDR2 SYDVKM. Trimming removed 6 bases from V and 5 bases from J, with 16 bases in between. CDR3 length: 14 residues. The chain is built from TRBV28 and TRBJ1-2; a weak D match, TRBD1 (5 bases). The sequence was collected from a man younger than 35 in good health and CMV-seropositive. What was sequenced was PBMCs. Here the CDR3 DNA reads TGTGCCAGCAGCCTTAGCGGGGCAGGGTATGGCTACACCTTC. This sequence encodes CASSLSGAGYGYTF.